Shown below are 19 T cell receptor beta chains from a single sample sequenced in a study of blood T cell repertoires in COVID-19. Generated by immunoSEQ multiplex PCR, the TCRdb table keeps only in-frame clones and is missing some. The sample shows 120,000 to 150,000 clones, 80% to 90% of them seen only once. The sequenced sample was peripheral blood. Receptors originate from a woman between 55 and 75 years old with active COVID-19.

The rearrangement uses TRBV11-3 and TRBJ2-1; 10 bases map to TRBD2. The germline gives CDR1 SGHNT, CDR2 YENEEA. The J segment lost 14 bases and the V segment lost 1 base, leaving 11 bases of the junction unmatched. This CDR3 comprises 15 residues. CDR3 bases: TGTGCCAGCAGCTTAGTTCCTAGCGGGAGAATTGTTGAGTTCTTC. This translates into CASSLVPSGRIVEFF. The whole variable domain, filled in from reference TRBV11-3 and TRBJ2-1, reads EAGVVQSPRYKIIEKKQPVAFWCNPISGHNTLYWYLQNLGQGPELLIRYENEEAVDDSQLPKDRFSAERLKGVDSTLKIQPAELGDSAVYLCASSLVPSGRIVEFFGPGTRLTVL.

The J gene is TRBJ1-4, the V gene TRBV2, with D hard to call. The CDR3 length is 15 residues. With 4 bases removed from V and 0 bases from J, the gap between germline ends came to 9 bases. Germline values: CDR1 SNHLY, CDR2 FYNNEI. CDR3 sequence reads: CASSAPVATNEKLFF. The CDR3 bases are TGTGCCAGCAGTGCACCGGTTGCAACTAATGAAAAACTGTTTTTT.

The rearrangement joins TRBV4-2 to TRBJ1-5; no firm D call. CDR1 LGHNA and CDR2 YNFKEQ come from the germline V gene. The length of the CDR3 is 15 residues. The ends were cut back, 5 bases at V and 5 bases at J, with 16 bases in the middle. CDR3 sequence reads: CASSFDRGGHQPQHF. DNA of the CDR3: TGTGCCAGCAGCTTTGACCGCGGAGGACATCAGCCCCAGCATTTT.

The chain has TRBV27 and TRBJ2-6; D gene unclear. With 4 bases removed from V and 2 bases from J, the gap between germline ends came to 9 bases. Germline assignment: CDR1 MNHEY and CDR2 SMNVEV (reference sequence). The CDR3 runs 15 residues. The CDR3 DNA is TGTGCCAGCAGTTCCCTCCCCCCTGGGGCCAACGTCCTGACTTTC. Residues: CASSSLPPGANVLTF.

The chain uses TRBV5-1 and TRBJ2-1; 10 bases align to TRBD1. Looked up from germline, CDR1 is SGHRS and CDR2 is YFSETQ. CDR3 length: 17 residues. V shed 3 bases and J 2 bases; nucleotides not matched to a gene: 8. In DNA form, the CDR3 reads TGCGCCAGCAGCTCAGAGTGGGACAGGGGCCCCTACAATGAGCAGTTCTTC. Translated, it gives CASSSEWDRGPYNEQFF. The variable domain in full, completed from reference TRBV5-1 and TRBJ2-1, reads KAGVTQTPRYLIKTRGQQVTLSCSPISGHRSVSWYQQTPGQGLQFLFEYFSETQRNKGNFPGRFSGRQFSNSRSEMNVSTLELGDSALYLCASSSEWDRGPYNEQFFGPGTRLTVL.

The rearrangement uses TRBV11-3 and TRBJ2-6, with a tentative D call TRBD2 (7 bases). Trimming cost V 8 bases and J 0 bases, with 17 bases left between them. The CDR3 runs 17 residues. Germline values: CDR1 SGHNT, CDR2 YENEEA. The CDR3 loop reads CASFQGRESSGANVLTF. CDR3 sequence (DNA): TGTGCCAGCTTCCAGGGGAGGGAAAGCTCTGGGGCCAACGTCCTGACTTTC.

The chain combines TRBV5-1 with TRBJ2-1; TRBD2 agrees at 8 bases. This CDR3 spans 15 amino acids. Per the germline V gene, CDR1 is SGHRS and CDR2 is YFSETQ. Losses at the gene ends were 3 bases for V and 7 bases for J; bases not matched to a gene: 9. The CDR3 bases are TGCGCCAGCAGCTCAGCGGGAGTTTCCGTAAATGAGCAGTTCTTC. Its protein is CASSSAGVSVNEQFF.

The V call is TRBV2, the J call TRBJ2-2, with 7 bases aligning to TRBD1. CDR1 is SNHLY, CDR2 FYNNEI, per germline. V trimming: 7 bases; J trimming: 6 bases; junction bases outside the gene matches: 8. This CDR3 comprises 14 residues. CDR3 in DNA: TGTGCCAGCACCACCGGGACAGAGTCCGGGGAGCTGTTTTTT. Translated: CASTTGTESGELFF.

The chain carries TRBV7-2 and TRBJ1-5, with 9 bases fitting TRBD1. CDR1 is SGHTA and CDR2 is FQGNSA in the germline V gene. This CDR3 contains 15 residues. Germline trimming cut 3 bases from V and 6 bases from J; bases unmatched to any gene: 6. The CDR3 DNA reads as TGTGCCAGCAGCTTGGACAGGGGCTTGGGTCAGCCCCAGCATTTT. This gives the protein CASSLDRGLGQPQHF.

This clone was found many times. This chain connects TRBV6-2 or TRBV6-3 to TRBJ2-7, with 12 bases aligning to TRBD2. CDR1 and CDR2 (germline): MNHEY, SVGEGT. V lost 6 bases to trimming and J lost 6 bases; unmatched junction nucleotides: 12. The CDR3 covers 16 residues. The CDR3 loop is CASSRTSGRIYGEQYF. The DNA of the CDR3 is TGTGCCAGCAGCAGAACTAGCGGGAGGATCTACGGCGAGCAGTACTTC.

V and J are TRBV11-3 and TRBJ2-1, with no clear D. CDR1 and CDR2 from the germline V gene are SGHNT and YENEEA. V shed 1 base and J shed 10 bases, with 8 bases lying between them. The CDR3 length is 12 residues. DNA of the CDR3: TGTGCCAGCAGCTTAGGGCCAGGAGAGCAGTTCTTC. Translation: CASSLGPGEQFF.

This chain links TRBV4-3 with TRBJ2-1, with 10 bases identical to TRBD2. Per the germline V gene, CDR1 is LGHNA and CDR2 is YSLEER. This CDR3 has 18 residues. Losses at the gene ends were 0 bases for V and 7 bases for J; bases not matched to a gene: 12. The DNA for the CDR3 is TGCGCCAGCAGCCAAGAGATCTTAGCGGGAGGAACGCGGAATGAGCAGTTCTTC. Translating gives CASSQEILAGGTRNEQFF.

The chain combines TRBV5-8 with TRBJ2-5; the D gene is possibly TRBD2 (6 bases). The CDR3 consists of 13 residues. Trimming took off 3 bases at V and 6 bases at J, with 12 bases between the two ends. Germline V gene data show CDR1 as SGHTS and CDR2 as YDEGEE. CDR3 residues: CASSSRGRKTQYF. Here the CDR3 DNA reads TGTGCCAGCAGCTCAAGAGGGAGGAAGACCCAGTACTTC. The full variable domain, its missing parts supplied by reference TRBV5-8 and TRBJ2-5, is EAGVTQSPTHLIKTRGQQATLRCSPISGHTSVYWYQQALGLGLQFLLWYDEGEERNRGNFPPRFSGRQFPNYSSELNVNALELEDSALYLCASSSRGRKTQYFGPGTRLLVL.

The chain links TRBV27 to TRBJ2-2; 13 bases are a match to TRBD2. The J segment lost 2 bases and the V segment lost 6 bases, leaving 9 bases of the junction unmatched. From germline, CDR1 is MNHEY and CDR2 SMNVEV (reference sequence). The CDR3 spans 18 residues. In nucleotides, the CDR3 is TGTGCCAGCAGCCACCCGGGACTAGCGGGAAGCAACACCGGGGAGCTGTTTTTT. As protein: CASSHPGLAGSNTGELFF.

This clone was recorded a few times. The V call is TRBV10-3, the J call TRBJ2-1; 7 nucleotides match TRBD2. This CDR3 region has 12 residues. Looked up from germline, CDR1 is ENHRY and CDR2 is SYGVKD. V dropped 8 bases and J dropped 3; count of bases not matched to a gene: 1. CDR3 DNA: TGTGCCATCGGCGGGAGCTACAATGAGCAGTTCTTC. Protein product: CAIGGSYNEQFF.

The J gene is TRBJ2-3, the V gene TRBV6-1; the D is unclear. CDR1 and CDR2 (germline): MNHNS, SASEGT. V was trimmed by 0 bases and J by 3 bases, leaving 7 bases between them. The CDR3 has 14 residues. The CDR3 is CASSEAPVTDTQYF. The CDR3 DNA reads as TGTGCCAGCAGTGAAGCGCCGGTGACAGATACGCAGTATTTT.

This clone was seen a single time. The chain combines TRBV18 with TRBJ2-7, with TRBD2 matching over 11 bases. Germline CDR1 and CDR2: KGHSH and LQKENI. There are 18 residues in the CDR3. V shed 1 base, J shed 2 bases, and the junction held 10 bases outside the gene matches. CDR3: CASSPHGLAGIGAYEQYF. As DNA, the CDR3 is TGTGCCAGCTCACCACATGGACTAGCGGGCATTGGGGCCTACGAGCAGTACTTC.

This chain connects TRBV11-2 to TRBJ2-1; D call uncertain. Germline V gene data show CDR1 as SGHAT and CDR2 as FQNNGV. There are 11 residues in the CDR3. V lost 5 bases and J lost 10, with 9 bases in between. As DNA, the CDR3 is TGTGCCAGCAGCCAATACTCCGAGCAGTTCTTC. Amino acid sequence: CASSQYSEQFF.

This chain uses TRBV9 with TRBJ2-2; D gene uncertain. Trimming took 2 bases from V and 6 from J, leaving 5 bases between them. CDR1 and CDR2 (germline): SGDLS, YYNGEE. The CDR3 is 12 amino acids. This CDR3 is CASSVSSGELFF. The CDR3 region has the DNA TGTGCCAGCAGCGTGTCATCCGGGGAGCTGTTTTTT.